Below are 19 T cell receptor beta chains sequenced from a single sample in a study of blood T cell repertoires in COVID-19. The protocol was immunoSEQ multiplex PCR, while the TCRdb copy is restricted to in-frame clones and leaves out a portion. The table shows 300,000 to 400,000 clones, with 65% to 90% occurring only once. Sequenced material: peripheral blood. The receptor set was obtained from a human donor in a cohort sampled during active COVID-19.

The chain joins TRBV7-9 to TRBJ1-4; weak D call: TRBD1 (6 bases). Deletions cut 4 bases from V and 4 bases from J, with 10 bases between. The CDR3 extends over 14 amino acids. Germline assignment: CDR1 SEHNR and CDR2 FQNEAQ (reference sequence). Here the CDR3 reads CASSYRTDNEKLFF. The CDR3 nucleotides are TGTGCCAGCAGCTATAGGACAGATAATGAAAAACTGTTTTTT.

The rearrangement joins TRBV10-3 to TRBJ2-4; tentatively, D is TRBD1 (5 bases). V was shortened by 3 bases and J by 2 bases, with 11 bases between the two germline ends. CDR3 length: 15 amino acids. CDR1 is ENHRY, CDR2 SYGVKD, per germline. The CDR3 region has the DNA TGTGCCATCAGTGATCTTCAGGGTCCCAAAAACATTCAGTACTTC. Protein product: CAISDLQGPKNIQYF.

CDR3 loop: CASSDGGTSNEQYF. CDR3 in DNA: TGTGCCAGCAGTGATGGCGGGACTAGCAACGAGCAGTACTTC. This sequence joins TRBV25-1 and TRBJ2-7; 9 nucleotides agree with TRBD2. The germline gives CDR1 MGHDK, CDR2 SYGVNS. Losses at the gene ends were 3 bases for V and 5 bases for J; bases not matched to a gene: 5. This CDR3 spans 14 amino acids.

This clone was counted once. This chain joins TRBV2 and TRBJ2-1, with TRBD2 matching 15 bases. This CDR3 has 17 residues. Germline V gives CDR1 SNHLY, CDR2 FYNNEI. J gave up 7 bases and V 4 bases, and 8 bases lay outside the gene matches. CDR3 bases: TGTGCCAGCAGTGGAGGACTAGCGGGGGGGCCCCGGAATGAGCAGTTCTTC. Amino acid sequence: CASSGGLAGGPRNEQFF.

The J gene is TRBJ2-3, the V gene TRBV6-5; possibly TRBD2 for D (7 bases). Germline CDR1 is MNHEY and CDR2 is SVGAGI. V dropped 0 bases and J dropped 5 bases, with 12 bases sitting between them. The CDR3 runs 15 residues. The CDR3 reads CASSYSWGGQDTQYF. The CDR3 DNA reads TGTGCCAGCAGTTACTCGTGGGGGGGCCAAGATACGCAGTATTTT.

This clone occurred a few times. The sample carries other DNA sequences with the same CDR3. The chain carries TRBV19 and TRBJ2-1; D is possibly TRBD1 (5 bases). Between the trimmed V and J ends, which lost 9 bases and 3 bases, there was a span of 9 bases. The CDR3 length is 12 residues. The germline V gene has CDR1 LNHDA and CDR2 SQIVND (reference sequence). The DNA of the CDR3 is TGTGCCAGCCAGCAGGGCTACAATGAGCAGTTCTTC. Its translation: CASQQGYNEQFF. Combining the CDR3 with reference TRBV19 and TRBJ2-1 gives the whole variable domain DGGITQSPKYLFRKEGQNVTLSCEQNLNHDAMYWYRQDPGQGLRLIYYSQIVNDFQKGDIAEGYSVSREKKESFPLTVTSAQKNPTAFYLCASQQGYNEQFFGPGTRLTVL.

The rearrangement links TRBV4-2 to TRBJ2-3; 8 bases agree with TRBD2. CDR3 length: 18 residues. Germline V gene lookup returns CDR1 LGHNA and CDR2 YNFKEQ. V shed 5 bases, J shed 3 bases, and the junction held 16 bases outside the gene matches. CDR3 nucleotide sequence: TGTGCCAGCAGCTACACGCACGGCGGGGGGCTCCTTACAGATACGCAGTATTTT. It translates to CASSYTHGGGLLTDTQYF.

This chain connects TRBV9 to TRBJ1-6; D not certain. Germline values: CDR1 SGDLS, CDR2 YYNGEE. V was shortened by 0 bases and J by 5 bases, with 6 bases between the two germline ends. The CDR3 contains 14 residues. The CDR3 DNA reads as TGTGCCAGCAGCGTAGATGGCCATAATTCACCCCTCCACTTT. It translates to CASSVDGHNSPLHF.

The V call is TRBV7-2, the J call TRBJ2-7; perhaps TRBD1 as D (6 bases). Deletions cut 6 bases from V and 0 bases from J, with 12 bases between. The germline CDR1 and CDR2 sequences are SGHTA and FQGNSA. The CDR3 extends over 14 amino acids. The CDR3 region is CASRSGAHSYEQYF. For the CDR3, the DNA is TGTGCCAGCAGGTCAGGGGCTCACTCCTACGAGCAGTACTTC.

This CDR3 is CASSQQGLRTSGANVLTF. The CDR3 coding sequence is TGTGCCAGCAGCCAACAGGGGCTACGAACCTCTGGGGCCAACGTCCTGACTTTC. The gene calls are TRBV3-1 (or the pseudogene TRBV3-2) and TRBJ2-6, with a weak D call TRBD1 (6 bases). The CDR3 loop spans 18 amino acids. The V gene lost 2 bases and the J gene lost 0 bases, with 14 bases spanning the gap. The germline V gene has CDR1 LGHDT and CDR2 YNNKEL (reference sequence).

The chain couples TRBV7-2 to TRBJ2-1; D possibly corresponds to TRBD2 (5 bases). Trimming stripped 5 bases from V and 5 bases from J, with 13 bases between. CDR1 SGHTA and CDR2 FQGNSA come from the germline V gene. The CDR3 has 14 residues. The CDR3 protein is CASSLDWADNEQFF. CDR3 sequence (DNA): TGTGCCAGCAGCCTGGACTGGGCCGACAATGAGCAGTTCTTC.

A note on this clone: This same CDR3 is encoded by further DNA sequences in the sample. The chain combines TRBV7-3 with TRBJ2-6, with a possible D match to TRBD1 (5 bases). V gave up 2 bases and J gave up 2 bases, with 7 bases separating them. Germline lookup yields CDR1 SGHTA and CDR2 FQGTGA. This CDR3 has 15 amino acids. DNA for the CDR3: TGTGCCAGCAGCTTACAGGGAACTGGGGCCAACGTCCTGACTTTC. This gives the protein CASSLQGTGANVLTF.

The chain uses TRBV21-1 and TRBJ2-6; the table's D call of TRBD1 was not tested on the DNA. TRBV21-1 is annotated as a pseudogene. The CDR3 is 17 amino acids. Here the CDR3 DNA reads TGTGCCAGCAGGTCAGGGAAAAACCTATCTGGGGCCAACGTCCTGACTTTC. Translated, it gives CASRSGKNLSGANVLTF.

The chain uses TRBV11-2 and TRBJ2-7; TRBD2 is a possible D gene (6 bases). The CDR3 consists of 14 residues. The germline gives CDR1 SGHAT, CDR2 FQNNGV. V was cut by 5 bases and J by 2 bases, with 13 bases left in between. This CDR3 reads CASSLWDFAYEQYF. For the CDR3, the DNA is TGTGCCAGCAGCCTATGGGACTTCGCCTACGAGCAGTACTTC.

The gene calls are TRBV7-3 and TRBJ2-3; 15 nucleotides agree with TRBD2. Unmatched junction bases numbered 4, after V lost 3 bases and J lost 6 bases. CDR3 length equals 16 residues. From germline, CDR1 is SGHTA and CDR2 FQGTGA. The CDR3: CASSFGLAGGQDTQYF. In DNA, the CDR3 is TGTGCCAGCAGCTTCGGACTAGCGGGGGGGCAGGATACGCAGTATTTT.

This clone appeared a single time. CDR3 sequence: CASSLAAVPGELFF. Written as DNA, the CDR3 is TGTGCCAGCAGCTTAGCGGCAGTCCCCGGGGAGCTGTTTTTT. This chain connects TRBV7-9 to TRBJ2-2; D not certain. From germline, CDR1 is SEHNR and CDR2 FQNEAQ (reference sequence). The CDR3 is made up of 14 amino acids. Trimming stripped 0 bases from V and 6 bases from J, with 8 bases between. The full variable domain, in which reference TRBV7-9 and TRBJ2-2 provide the parts outside the CDR3, is DTGVSQNPRHKITKRGQNVTFRCDPISEHNRLYWYRQTLGQGPEFLTYFQNEAQLEKSRLLSDRFSAERPKGSFSTLEIQRTEQGDSAMYLCASSLAAVPGELFFGEGSRLTVL.

The J gene is TRBJ2-2, the V gene TRBV18; D unclear. Germline V gene sequence: CDR1 KGHSH, CDR2 LQKENI. There are 16 residues in the CDR3. V lost 1 base, J lost 3 bases, and 12 bases lay in between. CDR3 nucleotides: TGTGCCAGCTCACCACTGGTTCCTACGGACACCGGGGAGCTGTTTTTT. It codes for CASSPLVPTDTGELFF.

The gene calls are TRBV7-9 and TRBJ1-2, with 7 bases matching TRBD1. The CDR3 length is 13 residues. The V gene end was trimmed by 5 bases and the J gene end by 5 bases; junction bases not matched to a gene: 5. The germline V gene encodes CDR1 SEHNR and CDR2 FQNEAQ (reference sequence). The CDR3 nucleotides read TGTGCCAGCAGCCCACAGGGGTGGTATGGCTACACCTTC. Translating it yields CASSPQGWYGYTF.

CDR3 bases: TGTGCCTGGAGTAATTCTTACAATGAGCAGTTCTTC. Protein: CAWSNSYNEQFF. The chain employs TRBV30 and TRBJ2-1; the D is unclear. The CDR3 covers 12 residues. The V and J ends lost 2 bases and 4 bases respectively, with 6 bases between them. Looked up from germline, CDR1 is GTSNPN and CDR2 is SVGIG (reference sequence).